This TCR beta chain was profiled in a study of blood T cell repertoires in COVID-19. Turning to the study itself: The cDNA or gDNA used as material had been derived from T cells, B-cell-depleted T cells, or PBMCs.

The V gene end was trimmed by 0 bases and the J gene end by 3 bases; junction bases not matched to a gene: 6. The CDR3 spans 16 residues. CDR1 and CDR2 from the germline V gene are SGHKS and YYEKEE (reference sequence). Worth noting for this clone: Other DNA sequences in this sample translate to the same CDR3.

The method was immunoSEQ multiplex PCR; TCRdb's version includes in-frame clones alone and lacks a portion of them. The table lists roughly 200,000 clones, roughly 80% of them singletons. The rearrangement links TRBV5-5 to TRBJ2-3; 8 nucleotides agree with TRBD1. The receptor was isolated from a woman in her sixties or seventies with acute or convalescent COVID-19. Sequencing input: peripheral blood. As DNA, the CDR3 is TGTGCCAGCAGCTTGGTGGGGACAGGAGGAACAGATACGCAGTATTTT. Protein sequence: CASSLVGTGGTDTQYF.